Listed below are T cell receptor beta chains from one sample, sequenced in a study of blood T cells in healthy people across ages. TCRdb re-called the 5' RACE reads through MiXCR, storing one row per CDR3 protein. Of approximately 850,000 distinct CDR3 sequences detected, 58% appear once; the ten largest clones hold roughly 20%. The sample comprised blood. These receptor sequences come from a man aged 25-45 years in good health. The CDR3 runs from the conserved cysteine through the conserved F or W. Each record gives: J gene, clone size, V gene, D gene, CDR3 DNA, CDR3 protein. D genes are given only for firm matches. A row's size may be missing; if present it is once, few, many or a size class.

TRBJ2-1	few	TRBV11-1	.	TGTGCCAGCAGTGACCCGGGGCGCGATCCCAATGAGCAGTTCTTC	CASSDPGRDPNEQFF
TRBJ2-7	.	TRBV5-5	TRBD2	TGTGCCAGCAGCTTTAGCGGGACCAACGAGCAGTACTTC	CASSFSGTNEQYF
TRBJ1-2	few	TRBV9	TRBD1	TGTGCCAGCAGCGTTCAAAGTGGACAGGACCTGCAAGGCTACACCTTC	CASSVQSGQDLQGYTF
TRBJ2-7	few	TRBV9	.	TGTGCCAGCAGCACCGAGGTGCGGTCCTACGAGCAGTACTTC	CASSTEVRSYEQYF
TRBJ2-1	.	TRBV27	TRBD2	TGTGCCAGCAGTCCTTCCCTGTCGGGAGGGTTGAACAATGAGCAGTTCTTC	CASSPSLSGGLNNEQFF
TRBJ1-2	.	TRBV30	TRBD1	TGTGCCTGGAGTGCCGGGACAGGGGGGAACTATGGCTACACCTTC	CAWSAGTGGNYGYTF
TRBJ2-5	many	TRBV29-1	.	TGCAGCGTTGACAGGGAGGGGGGGACCCAGTACTTC	CSVDREGGTQYF
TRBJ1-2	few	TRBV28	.	TGTGCCAGCAGTTTCGGGGATCGTGGTGGCTACACCTTC	CASSFGDRGGYTF
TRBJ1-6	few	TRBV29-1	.	TGCAGCGTTGGGGTCAGCTCCTATAATTCACCCCTCCACTTT	CSVGVSSYNSPLHF
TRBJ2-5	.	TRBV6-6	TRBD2	TGTGCCAGCAGGCCACTCGGACTAGCGGGGGAACAAGAGACCCAGTACTTC	CASRPLGLAGEQETQYF
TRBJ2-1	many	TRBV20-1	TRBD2	TGCAGTGCCTCCCCCCGGGAGGGCCTGGTCTACAATGAGCAGTTCTTC	CSASPREGLVYNEQFF
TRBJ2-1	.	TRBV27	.	TGTGCCAGCAGTTCAGACCCCTCCTACAATGAGCAGTTCTTC	CASSSDPSYNEQFF
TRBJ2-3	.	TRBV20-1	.	TGCAGTGCTAGGCGGCAGGGCGGTGATACGCAGTATTTT	CSARRQGGDTQYF
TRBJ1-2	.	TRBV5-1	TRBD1	TGCGCCAGCAGCTTGGAGACAGGGGCCGGTAATTATGGCTACACCTTC	CASSLETGAGNYGYTF
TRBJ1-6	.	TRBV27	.	TGTGCCAGCAGTCCCCTCGGCGGGCTCTCCCCGGGAGCCCTCCACTTT	CASSPLGGLSPGALHF
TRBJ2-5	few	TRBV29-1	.	TGCAGCGTTGAAGGGACAGCCGATTTCGCGGAGACCCAGTACTTC	CSVEGTADFAETQYF
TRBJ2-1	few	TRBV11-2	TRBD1	TGTGCCAGCAGCTTAGGACAGGGTTTAGGTTGGAGCTCCTACAATGAGCAGTTCTTC	CASSLGQGLGWSSYNEQFF
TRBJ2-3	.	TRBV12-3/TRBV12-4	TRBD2	TGTGCCAGCAGTTTCCGGACTAGTAAGGATACGCAGTATTTT	CASSFRTSKDTQYF
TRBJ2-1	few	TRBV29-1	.	TGCAGCCTAGCACGCTCCTACAATGAGCAGTTCTTC	CSLARSYNEQFF
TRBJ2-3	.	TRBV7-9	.	TGTGCCAGCAGCTTAGATGGCCCTGGGGATACGCAGTATTTT	CASSLDGPGDTQYF
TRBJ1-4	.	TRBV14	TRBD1	TGTGCCAGCAGCAAAAACACCGGGACAGGGTTCAACGAAAAACTGTTTTTT	CASSKNTGTGFNEKLFF
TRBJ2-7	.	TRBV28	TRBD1	TGTGCCAGCACCCAAGTGGGACAGAATTACGAGCAGTACTTC	CASTQVGQNYEQYF
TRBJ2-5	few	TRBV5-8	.	TGTGCCAGCAGCTTGGCGGGGGCCGGGGAGACCCAGTACTTC	CASSLAGAGETQYF
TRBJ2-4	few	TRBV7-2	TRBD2	TGTGCCAGCAGCTTGGTCGGGGGGGCTTATGCCAAAAACATTCAGTACTTC	CASSLVGGAYAKNIQYF
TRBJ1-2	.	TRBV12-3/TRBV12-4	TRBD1	TGTGCCAGCAGCCAAAGACAGGGGGCCTCGCAAGCAAGTGGCTACACCTTC	CASSQRQGASQASGYTF
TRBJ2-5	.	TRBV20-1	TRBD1	TGCAGTGCTATGGACAGGGGGGCCTGGGAGCAGTACTTC	CSAMDRGAWEQYF
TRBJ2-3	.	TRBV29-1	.	TGCAGCGTTTTAGAGGCAGATACGCAGTATTTT	CSVLEADTQYF
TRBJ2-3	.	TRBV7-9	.	TGTGCCAGCAGCTTAGTGGGCTGGGGCACCGAATTCACAGATACGCAGTATTTT	CASSLVGWGTEFTDTQYF
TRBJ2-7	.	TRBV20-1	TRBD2	TGCAGTGCTATAGGCGGGACTAGTATCCACGAGCAGTACTTC	CSAIGGTSIHEQYF
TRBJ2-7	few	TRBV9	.	TGTGCCAGCAGCGTAGCCCCTACAGGGGAGGGATACGAGCAGTACTTC	CASSVAPTGEGYEQYF
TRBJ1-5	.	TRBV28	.	TGTGCCAGCGGGTGGGGTGATCAGCCCCAGCATTTT	CASGWGDQPQHF
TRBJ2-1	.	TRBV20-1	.	TGCAGTGCTGGGCAAACAGGGCCCCGGCACGAGCAGTTCTTC	CSAGQTGPRHEQFF
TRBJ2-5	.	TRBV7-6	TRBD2	TGTGCCAGCAGCCCCCAGGTAGCGGGGGGGCATTGGCAGTACTTC	CASSPQVAGGHWQYF
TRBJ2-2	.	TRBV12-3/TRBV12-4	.	TGTGCCAGCAGTTTAGCGGGGGCATTAAAAAACACCGGGGAGCTGTTTTTT	CASSLAGALKNTGELFF
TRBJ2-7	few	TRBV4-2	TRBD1	TGTGCCAGCAGCCAAGATCTTACAGGGGGTTCCTACGAGCAGTACTTC	CASSQDLTGGSYEQYF
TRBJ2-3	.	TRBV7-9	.	TGTGCCAGCAGCAAAAGGGGTGCGGGATCTAGCACAGATACGCAGTATTTT	CASSKRGAGSSTDTQYF
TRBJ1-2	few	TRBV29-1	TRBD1	TGCAGCGTCCACCGGGACAGGGGCTATGGCTACACCTTC	CSVHRDRGYGYTF
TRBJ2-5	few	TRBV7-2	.	TGTGCCAGCAGCGCCGACAGGTACCAAGAGACCCAGTACTTC	CASSADRYQETQYF
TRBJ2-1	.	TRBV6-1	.	TGTGCCAGCACCGAAGGGGGGGACACCAATGAGCAGTTCTTC	CASTEGGDTNEQFF
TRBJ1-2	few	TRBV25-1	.	TGTGCCAGCAGTGTTACAGGGACGGGTGGCTACACCTTC	CASSVTGTGGYTF